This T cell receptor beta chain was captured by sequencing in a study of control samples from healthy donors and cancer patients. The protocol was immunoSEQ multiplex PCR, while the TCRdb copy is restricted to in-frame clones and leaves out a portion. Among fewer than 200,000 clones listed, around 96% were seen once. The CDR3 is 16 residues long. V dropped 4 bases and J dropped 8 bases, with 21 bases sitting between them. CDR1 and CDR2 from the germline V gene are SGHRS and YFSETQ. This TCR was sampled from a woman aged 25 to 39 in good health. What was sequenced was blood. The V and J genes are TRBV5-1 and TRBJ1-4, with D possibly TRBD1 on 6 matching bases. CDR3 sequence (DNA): TGCGCCAGCAGCAAGGAACCACAGGGCGGTGACGAAAAACTGTTTTTT. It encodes CASSKEPQGGDEKLFF.